Listed below are T cell receptor beta chains from one sample, sequenced in a study of response to subunit inactivated influenza vaccine. Via MiXCR, TCRdb re-called the RT-PCR reads, giving one row per CDR3 protein. Here the sample spans some 500,000 distinct CDR3 sequences, approximately 15% being singletons. The sample was CD4+ T cells sorted from PBMCs, taken about 23 months after vaccination. Receptors originate from a man between 50 and 69 years old who received an inactivated influenza vaccine. Both conserved end residues are part of each CDR3. A D gene is named only where the DNA matches it firmly. Clone size is not always given. Where it is, it says once, few, many or a class for expanded clones.

DNA	CDR3	D	J	length	size	V
TGTGCCACCAGGACTAGCGGGGCTCCCAATGAGCAGTTCTTC	CATRTSGAPNEQFF	TRBD2	TRBJ2-1	14	-	TRBV24-1
TGCGCCAGCAGCCCCCGGACTAGCACTACAGATACGCAGTATTTT	CASSPRTSTTDTQYF	TRBD2	TRBJ2-3	15	few	TRBV5-1
TGCAGCGTTGAAGGGCCTCCCTCCTACAATGAGCAGTTCTTC	CSVEGPPSYNEQFF	-	TRBJ2-1	14	few	TRBV29-1
TGCAGTGCTAGTGTCCTAGCGGAATATCAGTACTTC	CSASVLAEYQYF	TRBD2	TRBJ2-7	12	-	TRBV20-1
TGTGCCAGCAGTCCAAACGTTAACTATGGCTACACCTTC	CASSPNVNYGYTF	-	TRBJ1-2	13	-	TRBV12-3/TRBV12-4
TGCGCCAGCAAACCCGGGACAGGGAACACTGAAGCTTTCTTT	CASKPGTGNTEAFF	TRBD1	TRBJ1-1	14	-	TRBV5-1
TGCGCCAGCAGCTTGTCTCCTTGGAACGGGGAGCTGTTTTTT	CASSLSPWNGELFF	-	TRBJ2-2	14	-	TRBV5-1
TGCAGTGCGCCTCTCACGGGAGGGTACTACGAGCAGTACTTC	CSAPLTGGYYEQYF	TRBD2	TRBJ2-7	14	many	TRBV20-1
TGTACCGTTCAGGGAAGGAACACAGATACGCAGTATTTT	CTVQGRNTDTQYF	-	TRBJ2-3	13	-	TRBV30
TGTGCCAGCAGTTTAACAGCGGGAGGGGCCGAGCAGTACTTC	CASSLTAGGAEQYF	TRBD2	TRBJ2-7	14	once	TRBV28
TGTGCCAGCAGTAACAGCGGGAGACGCGAGACCCAGTACTTC	CASSNSGRRETQYF	TRBD2	TRBJ2-5	14	few	TRBV6-1
TGCAGCGTTGGGGTTAGGACTGAAGCTTTCTTT	CSVGVRTEAFF	-	TRBJ1-1	11	-	TRBV29-1
TGTGCCAGCTCACCAAACAGTGTAATCTACGAGCAGTACTTC	CASSPNSVIYEQYF	-	TRBJ2-7	14	-	TRBV18